The clone carrying this TCR beta chain was found many times. Its antigen remains unknown. The sample comes from a study of CD8 T cells in ankylosing spondylitis. General observations from the study: A TCR beta motif of eight or nine highly homologous variants seemed to mark ankylosing spondylitis blood. Earlier studies detected some motif variants in reactive arthritis synovial fluid and blood. Researchers report that disease-linked clones proved CD8+ and relatively rare in peripheral blood. It was reported that disease-linked clones were significantly enriched in matched ankylosing spondylitis synovial fluid.

Quantitative 5'-RACE with molecular barcodes generated TCR beta libraries. MiXCR, run by TCRdb on the 5' RACE reads, gives a single entry per CDR3 protein. The data show about 460,000 distinct CDR3 sequences, approximately 5.3% seen once. V was pared by 0 bases and J by 10 bases, with 10 bases of the junction left unmatched. Per germline, CDR1 SGHDT and CDR2 YYEEEE. There are 16 residues in the CDR3. Source material: blood, either unsorted or a sorted T cell fraction (not recorded which). The clonotype was recovered from a male donor with ankylosing spondylitis. The rearrangement links TRBV5-6 to TRBJ1-6; 7 nucleotides agree with TRBD1. The CDR3 nucleotides read TGTGCCAGCAGCTTGGCCTCGGACAGGCGGGGGTCACCCCTCCACTTT. Protein sequence: CASSLASDRRGSPLHF. Complete variable domain (other parts from reference TRBV5-6 and TRBJ1-6): DAGVTQSPTHLIKTRGQQVTLRCSPKSGHDTVSWYQQALGQGPQFIFQYYEEEERQRGNFPDRFSGHQFPNYSSELNVNALLLGDSALYLCASSLASDRRGSPLHFGNGTRLTVT.